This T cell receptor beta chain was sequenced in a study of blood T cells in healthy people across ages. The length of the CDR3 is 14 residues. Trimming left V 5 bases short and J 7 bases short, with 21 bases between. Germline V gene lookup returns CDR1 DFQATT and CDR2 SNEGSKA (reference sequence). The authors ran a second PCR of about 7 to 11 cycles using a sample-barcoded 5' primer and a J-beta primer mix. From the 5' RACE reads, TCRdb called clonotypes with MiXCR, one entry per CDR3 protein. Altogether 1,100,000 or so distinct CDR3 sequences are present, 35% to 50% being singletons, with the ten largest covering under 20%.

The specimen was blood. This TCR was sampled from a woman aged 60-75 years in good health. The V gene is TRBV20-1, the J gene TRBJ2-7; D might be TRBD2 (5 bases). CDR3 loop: CSAGPPGSYNEQYF. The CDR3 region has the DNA TGCAGTGCTGGACCCCCGGGGAGCTACAATGAGCAGTACTTC.